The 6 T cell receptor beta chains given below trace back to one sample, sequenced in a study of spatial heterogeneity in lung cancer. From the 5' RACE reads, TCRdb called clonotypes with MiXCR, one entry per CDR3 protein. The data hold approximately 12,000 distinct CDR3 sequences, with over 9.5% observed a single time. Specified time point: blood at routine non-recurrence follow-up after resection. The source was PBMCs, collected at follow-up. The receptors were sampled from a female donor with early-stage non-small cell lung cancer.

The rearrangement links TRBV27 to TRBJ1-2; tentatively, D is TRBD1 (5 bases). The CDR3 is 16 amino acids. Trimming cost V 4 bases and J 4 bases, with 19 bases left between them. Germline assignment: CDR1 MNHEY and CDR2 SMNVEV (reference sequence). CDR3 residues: CASSSLTGRASYGYTF. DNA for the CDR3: TGTGCCAGCAGTTCGCTTACGGGACGGGCAAGCTATGGCTACACCTTC.

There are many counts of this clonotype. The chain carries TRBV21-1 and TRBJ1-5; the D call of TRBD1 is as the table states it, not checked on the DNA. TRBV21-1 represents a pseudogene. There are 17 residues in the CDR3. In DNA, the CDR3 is TGTGCCAGCAGCAAACCGCCACGAAGGGGACAGTTCCAGCCCCAGCATTTT. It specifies CASSKPPRRGQFQPQHF.

The CDR3 here is CASVGTGNYEQYF. CDR3 nucleotide sequence: TGTGCCAGTGTAGGGACAGGGAACTACGAGCAGTACTTC. The rearrangement uses TRBV28 and TRBJ2-7; 9 nucleotides line up with TRBD1. With 9 bases clipped from V and 3 bases from J, the junction kept 6 bases outside the gene matches. Germline CDR1 and CDR2: MDHEN and SYDVKM. The CDR3 length is 13 residues.

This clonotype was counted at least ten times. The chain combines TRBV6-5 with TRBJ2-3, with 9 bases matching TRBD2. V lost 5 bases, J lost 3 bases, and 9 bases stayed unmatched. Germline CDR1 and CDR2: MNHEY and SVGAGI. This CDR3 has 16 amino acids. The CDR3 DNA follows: TGTGCCAGCAGTCCCGCGGGCGGGAGGGGGACAGATACGCAGTATTTT. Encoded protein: CASSPAGGRGTDTQYF.

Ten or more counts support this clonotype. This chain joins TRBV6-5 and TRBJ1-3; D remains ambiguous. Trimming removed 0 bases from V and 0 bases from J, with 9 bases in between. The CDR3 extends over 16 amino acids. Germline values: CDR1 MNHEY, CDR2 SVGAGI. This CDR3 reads CASSYSRASSGNTIYF. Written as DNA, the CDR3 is TGTGCCAGCAGTTACTCGAGAGCGAGCTCTGGAAACACCATATATTTT.

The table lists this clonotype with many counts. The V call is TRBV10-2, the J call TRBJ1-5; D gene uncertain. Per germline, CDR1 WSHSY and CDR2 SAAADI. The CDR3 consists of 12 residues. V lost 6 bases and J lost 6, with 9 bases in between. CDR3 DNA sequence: TGCGCCAGCAGAGGTCGCGGTCAGCCCCAGCATTTT. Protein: CASRGRGQPQHF.